The 5 T cell receptor beta chains presented below share a single source sample, sequenced in a study of control samples from healthy donors and cancer patients. Only in-frame clones appear in the TCRdb table, and some are missing; sequencing was by immunoSEQ multiplex PCR. The data contain 350,000 to 450,000 clones, more than 80% of them seen just once; the ten biggest clones take up approximately 6.3%. Sequencing was carried out using PBMCs. Receptors were obtained from a man aged 40-49 years with head and neck cancer.

This clone was found once. This chain joins TRBV5-8 and TRBJ2-1; D gene uncertain. The V and J ends lost 0 bases and 2 bases respectively, with 9 bases between them. CDR1 SGHTS and CDR2 YDEGEE come from the germline V gene. This CDR3 region has 15 residues. The CDR3 reads CASSLGPSTYNEQFF. CDR3 nucleotide sequence: TGTGCCAGCAGCTTGGGACCATCAACCTACAATGAGCAGTTCTTC.

This sequence joins TRBV28 and TRBJ2-3; 7 nucleotides align to TRBD1. The CDR3 covers 15 residues. Looked up from germline, CDR1 is MDHEN and CDR2 is SYDVKM. J lost 1 base, V lost 2 bases, and 3 bases had no gene match. The CDR3 sequence: CASSLRGPGTDTQYF. The CDR3, as DNA: TGTGCCAGCAGTTTAAGGGGGCCCGGCACAGATACGCAGTATTTT.

The CDR3 sequence is CASSYGQGGNTEAFF. The DNA of the CDR3 is TGTGCCAGCAGTTACGGACAGGGGGGGAACACTGAAGCTTTCTTT. The rearrangement joins TRBV6-5 to TRBJ1-1, with TRBD1 matching over 10 bases. V shed 2 bases, J shed 1 base, and the junction held 1 base outside the gene matches. The germline V gene encodes CDR1 MNHEY and CDR2 SVGAGI. The CDR3 loop spans 15 amino acids.

This rearrangement joins TRBV7-8 to TRBJ1-1; D not certain. V gave up 9 bases and J gave up 4 bases, with 12 bases separating them. Germline V CDR1 and CDR2: SGHVS, FQNEAQ. The CDR3 sequence is 12 residues long. The CDR3 DNA reads as TGTGCCAGTTCAACCTGGGCCACTGAAGCTTTCTTT. Its translation is CASSTWATEAFF.

The chain couples TRBV5-1 to TRBJ2-3; possibly TRBD1 or TRBD2 for D (5 bases each). The CDR3 is made up of 14 amino acids. Germline V gene data show CDR1 as SGHRS and CDR2 as YFSETQ. The V gene lost 1 base and the J gene lost 2 bases, with 8 bases spanning the gap. The CDR3 loop reads CASSLRGNTDTQYF. In nucleotides, the CDR3 is TGCGCCAGCAGCTTGCGGGGCAACACAGATACGCAGTATTTT.